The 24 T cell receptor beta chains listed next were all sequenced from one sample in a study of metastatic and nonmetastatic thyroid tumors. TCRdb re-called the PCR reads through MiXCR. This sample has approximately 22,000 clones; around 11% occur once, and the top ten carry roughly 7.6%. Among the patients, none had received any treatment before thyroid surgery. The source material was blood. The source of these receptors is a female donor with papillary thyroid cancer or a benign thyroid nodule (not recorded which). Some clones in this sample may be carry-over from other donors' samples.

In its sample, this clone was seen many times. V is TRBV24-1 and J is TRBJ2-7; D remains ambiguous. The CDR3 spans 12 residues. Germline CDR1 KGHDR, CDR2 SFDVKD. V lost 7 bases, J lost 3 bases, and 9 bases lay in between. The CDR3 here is CATSDGVYEQYF. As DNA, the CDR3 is TGTGCCACCAGCGATGGGGTCTACGAGCAGTACTTC.

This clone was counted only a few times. The CDR3 here is CASSPSDRSEQFF. CDR3 coding DNA: TGTGCCAGCAGCCCCTCGGACAGGTCTGAGCAGTTCTTC. This chain joins TRBV28 and TRBJ2-1, with 7 nucleotides matching TRBD1. The CDR3 consists of 13 residues. The trim removed 6 bases at V and 9 bases at J, leaving 8 bases unmatched. Per the germline V gene, CDR1 is MDHEN and CDR2 is SYDVKM.

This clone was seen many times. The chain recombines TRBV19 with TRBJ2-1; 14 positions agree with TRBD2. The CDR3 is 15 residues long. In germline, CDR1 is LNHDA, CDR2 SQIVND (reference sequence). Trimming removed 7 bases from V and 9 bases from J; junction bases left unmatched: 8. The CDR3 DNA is TGTGCCAGTAACCAGAGGGGACTAGCGGGAGTTGAGCAGTTCTTC. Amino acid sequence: CASNQRGLAGVEQFF. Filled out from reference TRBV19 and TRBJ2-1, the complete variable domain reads DGGITQSPKYLFRKEGQNVTLSCEQNLNHDAMYWYRQDPGQGLRLIYYSQIVNDFQKGDIAEGYSVSREKKESFPLTVTSAQKNPTAFYLCASNQRGLAGVEQFFGPGTRLTVL.

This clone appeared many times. The CDR3: CSAMQGETQYF. The CDR3 DNA reads TGCAGTGCTATGCAGGGTGAGACCCAGTACTTC. The rearrangement joins TRBV20-1 to TRBJ2-5; TRBD1 is a possible D gene (5 bases). V gave up 4 bases and J gave up 5 bases, with 8 bases separating them. Germline V gene lookup returns CDR1 DFQATT and CDR2 SNEGSKA (reference sequence). CDR3 length: 11 amino acids.

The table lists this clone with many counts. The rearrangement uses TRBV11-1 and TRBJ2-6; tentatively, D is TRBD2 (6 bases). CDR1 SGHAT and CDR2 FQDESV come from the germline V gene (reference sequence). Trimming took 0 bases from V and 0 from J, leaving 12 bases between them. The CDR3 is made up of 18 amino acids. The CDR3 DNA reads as TGTGCCAGCAGCTTAGCGGTCGGGGGATCCTCTGGGGCCAACGTCCTGACTTTC. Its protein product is CASSLAVGGSSGANVLTF.

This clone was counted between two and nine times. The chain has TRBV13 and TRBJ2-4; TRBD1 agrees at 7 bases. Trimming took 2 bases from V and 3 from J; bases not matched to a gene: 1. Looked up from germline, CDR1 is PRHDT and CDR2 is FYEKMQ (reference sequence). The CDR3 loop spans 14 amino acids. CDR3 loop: CASSLTGVKNIQYF. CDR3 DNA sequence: TGTGCCAGCAGCTTAACAGGGGTCAAAAACATTCAGTACTTC.

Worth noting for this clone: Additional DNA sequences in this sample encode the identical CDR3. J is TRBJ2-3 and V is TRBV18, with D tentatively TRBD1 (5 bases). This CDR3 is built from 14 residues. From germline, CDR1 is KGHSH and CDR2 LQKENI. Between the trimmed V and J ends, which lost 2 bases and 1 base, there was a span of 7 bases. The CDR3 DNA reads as TGTGCCAGCTCACCAGGCAGGGGCACAGATACGCAGTATTTT. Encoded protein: CASSPGRGTDTQYF.

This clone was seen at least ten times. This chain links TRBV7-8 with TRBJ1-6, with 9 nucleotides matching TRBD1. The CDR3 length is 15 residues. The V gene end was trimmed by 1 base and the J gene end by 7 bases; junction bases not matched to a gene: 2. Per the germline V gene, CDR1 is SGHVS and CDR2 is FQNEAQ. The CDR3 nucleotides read TGTGCCAGCAGCTTAGGGGGGACAGGGAATTCACCCCTCCACTTT. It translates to CASSLGGTGNSPLHF.

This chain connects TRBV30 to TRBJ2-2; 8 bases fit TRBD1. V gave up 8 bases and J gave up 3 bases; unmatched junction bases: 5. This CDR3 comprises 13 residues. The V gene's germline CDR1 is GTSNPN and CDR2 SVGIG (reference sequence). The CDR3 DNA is TGTGCCAAAGGACAGGGCGACACCGGGGAGCTGTTTTTT. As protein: CAKGQGDTGELFF.

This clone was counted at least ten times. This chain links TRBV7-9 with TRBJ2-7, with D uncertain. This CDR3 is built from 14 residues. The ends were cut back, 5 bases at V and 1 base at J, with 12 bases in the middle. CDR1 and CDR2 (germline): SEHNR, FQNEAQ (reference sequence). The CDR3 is CASSAPGSSYEQYF. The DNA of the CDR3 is TGTGCCAGCAGCGCCCCCGGATCTTCCTACGAGCAGTACTTC.

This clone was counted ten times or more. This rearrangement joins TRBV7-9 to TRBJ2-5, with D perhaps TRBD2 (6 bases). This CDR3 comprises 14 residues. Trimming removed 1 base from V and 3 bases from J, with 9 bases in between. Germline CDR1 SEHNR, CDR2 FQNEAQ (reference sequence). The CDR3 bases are TGTGCCAGCAGCTTAGAGGTAGCGGAAGAGACCCAGTACTTC. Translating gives CASSLEVAEETQYF.

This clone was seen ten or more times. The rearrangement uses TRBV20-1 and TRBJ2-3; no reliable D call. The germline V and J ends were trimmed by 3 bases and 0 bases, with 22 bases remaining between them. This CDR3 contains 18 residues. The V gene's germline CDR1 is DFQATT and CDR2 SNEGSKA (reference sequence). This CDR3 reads CSASPSGPTFTSTDTQYF. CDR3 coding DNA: TGCAGTGCTAGTCCCTCCGGGCCAACCTTTACTAGCACAGATACGCAGTATTTT.

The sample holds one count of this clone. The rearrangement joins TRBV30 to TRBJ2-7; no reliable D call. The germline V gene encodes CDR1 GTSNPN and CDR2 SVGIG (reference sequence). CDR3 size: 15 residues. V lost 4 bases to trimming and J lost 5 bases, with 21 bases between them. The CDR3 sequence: CAWKGRNLGKDEQYF. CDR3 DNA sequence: TGTGCCTGGAAGGGTCGAAACCTGGGGAAAGACGAGCAGTACTTC.

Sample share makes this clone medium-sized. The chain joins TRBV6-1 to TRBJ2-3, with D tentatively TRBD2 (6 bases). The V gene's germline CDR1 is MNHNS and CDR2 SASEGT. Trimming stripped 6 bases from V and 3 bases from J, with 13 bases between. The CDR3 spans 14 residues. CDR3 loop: CASSQTSATDTQYF. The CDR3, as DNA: TGTGCCAGCAGCCAGACTAGTGCGACAGATACGCAGTATTTT.

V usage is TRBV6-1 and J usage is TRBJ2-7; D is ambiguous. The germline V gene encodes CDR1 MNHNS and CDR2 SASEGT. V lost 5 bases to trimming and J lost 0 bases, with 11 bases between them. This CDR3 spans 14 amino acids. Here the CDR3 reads CASSNTGGSYEQYF. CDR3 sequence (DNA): TGTGCCAGCAGTAATACCGGCGGCTCCTACGAGCAGTACTTC.

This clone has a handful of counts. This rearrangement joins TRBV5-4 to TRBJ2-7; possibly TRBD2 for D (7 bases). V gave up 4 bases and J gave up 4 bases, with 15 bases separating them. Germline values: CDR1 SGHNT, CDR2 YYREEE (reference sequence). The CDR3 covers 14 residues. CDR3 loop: CASSRGGTVYEQYF. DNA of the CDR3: TGTGCCAGCAGCAGGGGGGGGACGGTTTACGAGCAGTACTTC.

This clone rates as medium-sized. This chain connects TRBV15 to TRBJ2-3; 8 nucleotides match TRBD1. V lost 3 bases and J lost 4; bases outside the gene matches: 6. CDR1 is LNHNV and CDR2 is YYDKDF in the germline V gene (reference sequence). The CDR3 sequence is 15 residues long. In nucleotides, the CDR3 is TGTGCCACCAGCAGGGGGACAGGTGAAGCAGATACGCAGTATTTT. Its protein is CATSRGTGEADTQYF.

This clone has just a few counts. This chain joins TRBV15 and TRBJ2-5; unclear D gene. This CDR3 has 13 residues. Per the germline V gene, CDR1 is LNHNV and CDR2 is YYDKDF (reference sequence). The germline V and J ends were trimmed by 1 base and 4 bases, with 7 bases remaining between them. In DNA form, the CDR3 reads TGTGCCACCAGCAGAGCCCCGGGAGAGACCCAGTACTTC. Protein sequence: CATSRAPGETQYF.

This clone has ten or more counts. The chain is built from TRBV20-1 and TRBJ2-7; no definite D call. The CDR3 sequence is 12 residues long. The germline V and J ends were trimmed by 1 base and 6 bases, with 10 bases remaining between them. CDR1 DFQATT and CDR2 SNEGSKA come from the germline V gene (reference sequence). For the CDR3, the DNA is TGCAGTGCTAGAGCCCGTGAGGTCGAGCAGTACTTC. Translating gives CSARAREVEQYF.

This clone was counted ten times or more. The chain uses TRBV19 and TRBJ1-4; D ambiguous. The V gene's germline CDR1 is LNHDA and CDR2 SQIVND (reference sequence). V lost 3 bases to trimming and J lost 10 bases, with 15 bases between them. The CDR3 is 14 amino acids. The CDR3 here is CASSIVWGGGKLFF. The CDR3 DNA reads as TGTGCCAGTAGTATCGTATGGGGAGGTGGAAAACTGTTTTTT.

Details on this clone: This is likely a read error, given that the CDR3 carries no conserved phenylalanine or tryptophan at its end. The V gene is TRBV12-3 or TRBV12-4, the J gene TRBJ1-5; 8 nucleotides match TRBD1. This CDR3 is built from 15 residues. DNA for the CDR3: TGTGCCAGCAGCCTGACAGGGGCCCCCAATCACCCCCAGCATCTT. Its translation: CASSLTGAPNHPQHL.

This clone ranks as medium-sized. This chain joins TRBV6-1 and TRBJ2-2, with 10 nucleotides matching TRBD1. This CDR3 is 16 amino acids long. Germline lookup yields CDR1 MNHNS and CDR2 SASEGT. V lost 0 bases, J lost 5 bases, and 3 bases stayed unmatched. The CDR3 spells CASSEAPGQGTGELFF. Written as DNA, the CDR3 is TGTGCCAGCAGTGAAGCGCCGGGACAGGGGACCGGGGAGCTGTTTTTT.

The CDR3 nucleotides read TGCGCCAGCAGCCAGTACAACGAAGAGACCCAGTACTTC. Encoded protein: CASSQYNEETQYF. This chain joins TRBV5-1 and TRBJ2-5; D uncertain. The CDR3 covers 13 residues. V was clipped by 4 bases and J by 3 bases, with 10 bases between them. The germline V gene encodes CDR1 SGHRS and CDR2 YFSETQ.

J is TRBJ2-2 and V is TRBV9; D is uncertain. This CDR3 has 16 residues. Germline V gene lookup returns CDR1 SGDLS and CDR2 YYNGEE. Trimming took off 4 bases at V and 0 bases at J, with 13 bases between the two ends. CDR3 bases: TGTGCCAGCAGCTTCTCCCCTACCCCGAACACCGGGGAGCTGTTTTTT. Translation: CASSFSPTPNTGELFF.